This T cell receptor beta chain was observed in a study of beta chain features in type 1 diabetes. About this clone itself: What it recognizes is unknown.

The investigators reverse transcribed all of the isolated RNA, so they sequenced expressed TCRB transcripts. Here immunoSEQ multiplex PCR was the method, and the copy in TCRdb shows in-frame clones only, minus some. The sample lists around 44,000 clones; approximately 70% were seen once. The germline gives CDR1 MNHEY, CDR2 SMNVEV (reference sequence). V was clipped by 6 bases and J by 0 bases; unmatched bases: 13. There are 17 residues in the CDR3. Findings and limits, study-wide: When Type 1 diabetes patients were examined, their TCRB CDR3s proved moderately but significantly shorter in all four CD4+ subsets.

The chain couples TRBV27 to TRBJ2-5; 7 bases are shared with TRBD2. This receptor was obtained from a woman aged 18-30 years with type 1 diabetes. Sequences were obtained from Tregs from blood. DNA of the CDR3: TGTGCCAGCAGGACTCTATTGGGGGGGACTTACCAAGAGACCCAGTACTTC. This gives the protein CASRTLLGGTYQETQYF.